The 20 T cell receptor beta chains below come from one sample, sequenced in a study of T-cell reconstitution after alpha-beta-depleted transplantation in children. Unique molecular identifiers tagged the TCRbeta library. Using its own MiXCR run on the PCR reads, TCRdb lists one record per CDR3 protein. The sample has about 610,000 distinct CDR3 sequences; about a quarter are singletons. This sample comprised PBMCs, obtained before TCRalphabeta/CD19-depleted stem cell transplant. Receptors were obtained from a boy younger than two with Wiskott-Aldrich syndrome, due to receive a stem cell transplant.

The CDR3 sequence: CASSFWGQKDGYTF. In nucleotides, the CDR3 is TGTGCCAGCAGTTTTTGGGGACAGAAGGATGGCTACACCTTC. The rearrangement uses TRBV12-3 or TRBV12-4 and TRBJ1-2; 7 nucleotides agree with TRBD1. After removal of 3 bases from V and 6 bases from J, the junction contained 7 bases not matched to a gene. This CDR3 has 14 residues.

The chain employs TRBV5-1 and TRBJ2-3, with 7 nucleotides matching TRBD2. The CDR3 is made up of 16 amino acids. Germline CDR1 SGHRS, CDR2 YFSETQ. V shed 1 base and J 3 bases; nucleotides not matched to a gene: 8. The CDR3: CASSLITQRETDTQYF. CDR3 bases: TGCGCCAGCAGCTTGATAACTCAGCGGGAAACAGATACGCAGTATTTT. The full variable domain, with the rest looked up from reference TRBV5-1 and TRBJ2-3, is KAGVTQTPRYLIKTRGQQVTLSCSPISGHRSVSWYQQTPGQGLQFLFEYFSETQRNKGNFPGRFSGRQFSNSRSEMNVSTLELGDSALYLCASSLITQRETDTQYFGPGTRLTVL.

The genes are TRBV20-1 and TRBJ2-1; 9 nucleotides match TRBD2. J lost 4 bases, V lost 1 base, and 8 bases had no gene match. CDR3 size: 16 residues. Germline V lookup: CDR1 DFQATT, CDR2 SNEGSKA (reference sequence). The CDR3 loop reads CSARGSGGRGYNEQFF. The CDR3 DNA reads TGCAGTGCTAGAGGATCGGGCGGGAGGGGATACAATGAGCAGTTCTTC.

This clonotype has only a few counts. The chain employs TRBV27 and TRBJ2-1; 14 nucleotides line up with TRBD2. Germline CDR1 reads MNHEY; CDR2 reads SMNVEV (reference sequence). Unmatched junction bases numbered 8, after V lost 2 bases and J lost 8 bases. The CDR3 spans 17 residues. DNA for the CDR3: TGTGCCAGCAGTTTACCCAGACTAGCGGGAGGGCCCCATGAGCAGTTCTTC. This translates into CASSLPRLAGGPHEQFF.

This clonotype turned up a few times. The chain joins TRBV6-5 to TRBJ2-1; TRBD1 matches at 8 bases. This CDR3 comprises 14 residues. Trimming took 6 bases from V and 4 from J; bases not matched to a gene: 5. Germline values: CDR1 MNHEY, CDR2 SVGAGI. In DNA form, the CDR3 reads TGTGCCAGCAGGTACCGGGACAGGTACAATGAGCAGTTCTTC. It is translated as CASRYRDRYNEQFF.

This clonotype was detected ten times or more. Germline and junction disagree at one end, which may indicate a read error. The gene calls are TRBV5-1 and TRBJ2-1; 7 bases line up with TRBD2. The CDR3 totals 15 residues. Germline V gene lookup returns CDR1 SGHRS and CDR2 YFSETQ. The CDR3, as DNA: TGTGCCAGCAGTTTAGGTGCTAGCGGATACAATGAGCAGTTCTTC. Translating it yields CASSLGASGYNEQFF.

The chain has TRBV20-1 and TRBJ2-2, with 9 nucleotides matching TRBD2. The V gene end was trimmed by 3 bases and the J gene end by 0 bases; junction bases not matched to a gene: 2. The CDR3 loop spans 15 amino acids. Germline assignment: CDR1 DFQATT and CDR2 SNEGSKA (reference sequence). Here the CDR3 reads CSARPSGANTGELFF. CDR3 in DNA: TGCAGTGCTAGGCCTAGCGGGGCGAACACCGGGGAGCTGTTTTTT.

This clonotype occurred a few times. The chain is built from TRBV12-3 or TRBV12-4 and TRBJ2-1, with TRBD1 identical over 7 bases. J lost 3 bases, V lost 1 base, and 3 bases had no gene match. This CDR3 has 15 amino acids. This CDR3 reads CASSLGDRYYNEQFF. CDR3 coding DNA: TGTGCCAGCAGTTTAGGGGACAGATACTACAATGAGCAGTTCTTC.

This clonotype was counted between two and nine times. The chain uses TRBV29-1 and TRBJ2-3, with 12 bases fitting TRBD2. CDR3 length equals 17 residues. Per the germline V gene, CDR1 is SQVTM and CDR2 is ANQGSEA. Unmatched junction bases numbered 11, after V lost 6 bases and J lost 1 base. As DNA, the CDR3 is TGCAGCGTGACGACTAGCGGGAGTGGGTACGGCACAGATACGCAGTATTTT. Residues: CSVTTSGSGYGTDTQYF.

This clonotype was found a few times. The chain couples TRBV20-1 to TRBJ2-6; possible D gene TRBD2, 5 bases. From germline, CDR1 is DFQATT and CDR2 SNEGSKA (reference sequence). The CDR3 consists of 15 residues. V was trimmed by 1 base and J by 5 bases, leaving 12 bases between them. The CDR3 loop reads CSARAPGRRANVLTF. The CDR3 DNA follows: TGCAGTGCTAGAGCTCCGGGGAGACGGGCCAACGTCCTGACTTTC.

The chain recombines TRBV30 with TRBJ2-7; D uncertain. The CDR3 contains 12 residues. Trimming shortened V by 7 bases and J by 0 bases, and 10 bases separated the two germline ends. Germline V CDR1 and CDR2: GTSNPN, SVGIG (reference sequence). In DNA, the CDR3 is TGTGCCTACACGGAGAGCTCCTACGAGCAGTACTTC. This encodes CAYTESSYEQYF.

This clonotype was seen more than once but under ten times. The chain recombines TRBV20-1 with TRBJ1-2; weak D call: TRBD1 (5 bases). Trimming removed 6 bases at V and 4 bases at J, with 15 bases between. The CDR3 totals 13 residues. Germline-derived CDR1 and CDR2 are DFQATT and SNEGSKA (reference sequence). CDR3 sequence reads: CSAPRGRIYGYTF. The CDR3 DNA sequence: TGCAGTGCCCCCCGGGGACGGATCTATGGCTACACCTTC.

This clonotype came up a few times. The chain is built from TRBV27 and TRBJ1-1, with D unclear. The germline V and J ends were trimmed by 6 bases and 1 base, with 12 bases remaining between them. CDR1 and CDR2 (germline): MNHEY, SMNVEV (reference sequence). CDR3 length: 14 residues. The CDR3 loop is CASSRYSENTEAFF. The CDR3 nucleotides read TGTGCCAGCAGCCGGTACAGCGAGAACACTGAAGCTTTCTTT.

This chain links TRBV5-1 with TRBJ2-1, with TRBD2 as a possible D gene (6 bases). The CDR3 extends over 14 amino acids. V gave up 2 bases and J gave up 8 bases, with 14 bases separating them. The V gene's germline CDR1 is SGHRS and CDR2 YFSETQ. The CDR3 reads CASSLMGTEDEQFF. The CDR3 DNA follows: TGCGCCAGCAGCTTAATGGGGACTGAAGATGAGCAGTTCTTC.

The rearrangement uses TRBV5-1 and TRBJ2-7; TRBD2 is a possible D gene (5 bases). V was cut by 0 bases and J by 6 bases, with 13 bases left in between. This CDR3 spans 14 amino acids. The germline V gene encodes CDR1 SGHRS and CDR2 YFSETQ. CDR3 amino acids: CASSLGPGSREQYF. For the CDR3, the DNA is TGCGCCAGCAGCTTGGGACCGGGATCGCGCGAGCAGTACTTC.

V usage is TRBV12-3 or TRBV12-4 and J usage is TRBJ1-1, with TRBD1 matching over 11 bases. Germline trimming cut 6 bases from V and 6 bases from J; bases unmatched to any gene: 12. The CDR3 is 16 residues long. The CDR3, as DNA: TGTGCCAGCAGGCTCCCCGGGACAGGGGGAAGGGCTGAAGCTTTCTTT. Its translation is CASRLPGTGGRAEAFF.

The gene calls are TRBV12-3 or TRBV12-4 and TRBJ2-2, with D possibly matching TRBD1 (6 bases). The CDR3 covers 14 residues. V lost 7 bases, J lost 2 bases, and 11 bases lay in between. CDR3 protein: CASIRQANTGELFF. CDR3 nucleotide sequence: TGTGCCAGCATACGACAGGCTAACACCGGGGAGCTGTTTTTT.

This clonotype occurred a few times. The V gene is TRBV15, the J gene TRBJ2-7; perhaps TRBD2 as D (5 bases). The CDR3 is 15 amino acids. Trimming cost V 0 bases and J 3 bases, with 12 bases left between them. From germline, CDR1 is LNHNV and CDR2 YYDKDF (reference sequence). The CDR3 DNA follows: TGTGCCACCAGCAGAGATTCCGGGGAGAGCTACGAGCAGTACTTC. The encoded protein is CATSRDSGESYEQYF.

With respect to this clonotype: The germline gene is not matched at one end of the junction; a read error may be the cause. CDR3 amino acids: CCARDRQGVSNQPQHF. CDR3 sequence (DNA): TGCTGTGCTAGAGATAGGCAGGGGGTCAGCAATCAGCCCCAGCATTTT. The chain recombines TRBV20-1 with TRBJ1-5, with TRBD1 matching 7 bases. Germline V gene data show CDR1 as DFQATT and CDR2 as SNEGSKA (reference sequence). The CDR3 extends over 16 amino acids.

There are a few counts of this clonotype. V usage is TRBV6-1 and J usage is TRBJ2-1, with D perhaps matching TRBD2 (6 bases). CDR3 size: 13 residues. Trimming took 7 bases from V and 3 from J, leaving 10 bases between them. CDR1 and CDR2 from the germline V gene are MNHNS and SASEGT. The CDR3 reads CASNPAGYNEQFF. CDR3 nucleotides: TGTGCCAGCAACCCAGCGGGCTACAATGAGCAGTTCTTC.